This entry lists 30 T cell receptor beta chains sequenced from one sample in a study of Ad26.COV2.S vaccination and SARS-CoV-2 variants. Repertoires were generated with immunoSEQ multiplex PCR, while TCRdb's copy carries only in-frame clones and drops some. This table has 380,000 or so clones, approximately 86% appearing once. Treatment indicated: around 19 received Ad26.COV2.S at low or high dose, single or two shots; about five received placebo; per-sample allocation not given. Day 63 following the first vaccine or placebo injection was when the samples were taken. Sequencing used peripheral blood, obtained in a trial of Ad26.COV2.S vaccine versus placebo. The receptors shown here come from a person between 18 and 65 years old who received the Ad26.COV2.S COVID-19 vaccine or a placebo.

The gene calls are TRBV6-2 or TRBV6-3 and TRBJ2-1; 11 bases line up with TRBD2. V gave up 5 bases and J gave up 4 bases; unmatched junction bases: 4. Germline CDR1 is MNHEY and CDR2 is SVGEGT. This CDR3 is built from 15 residues. This CDR3 reads CASSQLAGDYNEQFF. CDR3 sequence (DNA): TGTGCCAGCAGTCAACTAGCGGGAGATTACAATGAGCAGTTCTTC.

This clone appeared once. The V call is TRBV29-1, the J call TRBJ1-2, with 7 bases that match TRBD1. This CDR3 is built from 12 residues. Losses at the gene ends were 6 bases for V and 8 bases for J; bases not matched to a gene: 9. Germline V gene data show CDR1 as SQVTM and CDR2 as ANQGSEA. CDR3 in amino acids: CSVVGGLGGYTF. The CDR3 DNA reads TGCAGCGTAGTAGGGGGCTTGGGGGGCTACACCTTC.

This clone was seen only once. The chain is built from TRBV7-4 and TRBJ1-1; D unresolved. This CDR3 region has 16 residues. V shed 0 bases and J shed 4 bases, with 15 bases lying between them. Germline-derived CDR1 and CDR2 are SGHVT and SQSDAQ. The CDR3 loop is CASSLAGNLGPTEAFF. The CDR3 DNA reads as TGTGCCAGCAGCTTAGCAGGGAACCTCGGCCCCACTGAAGCTTTCTTT.

The chain couples TRBV3-1 (or the pseudogene TRBV3-2) to TRBJ2-7; 7 nucleotides align to TRBD1. Trimming removed 5 bases from V and 3 bases from J; junction bases left unmatched: 10. The CDR3 spans 15 residues. Germline CDR1 LGHDT, CDR2 YNNKEL (reference sequence). DNA for the CDR3: TGTGCCAGCAGCGCGAGAGTGGGACAGAACTACGAGCAGTACTTC. It yields the protein CASSARVGQNYEQYF.

The chain couples TRBV27 to TRBJ1-2; no reliable D call. Trimming shortened V by 5 bases and J by 4 bases, and 17 bases separated the two germline ends. The CDR3 has 15 amino acids. From germline, CDR1 is MNHEY and CDR2 SMNVEV (reference sequence). The CDR3 reads CASSPSPRQSYGYTF. DNA for the CDR3: TGTGCCAGCAGTCCTTCCCCCAGGCAATCCTATGGCTACACCTTC.

The J gene is TRBJ2-7, the V gene TRBV5-1; 8 bases map to TRBD2. This CDR3 region has 16 residues. Germline V gene sequence: CDR1 SGHRS, CDR2 YFSETQ. With V trimmed by 4 bases and J by 0 bases, 9 bases remained unmatched. The CDR3 reads CASSPSPSGSSYEQYF. CDR3 sequence (DNA): TGCGCCAGCAGCCCATCCCCGAGCGGGAGCTCCTACGAGCAGTACTTC.

This chain uses TRBV7-2 with TRBJ1-2, with D maybe TRBD1 (5 bases). The ends were cut back, 5 bases at V and 5 bases at J, with 15 bases in the middle. Germline CDR1 reads SGHTA; CDR2 reads FQGNSA. The CDR3 is 14 residues long. The CDR3 nucleotides read TGTGCCAGCAGCCCCGACAGTTACCCATATGGCTACACCTTC. Its translation is CASSPDSYPYGYTF. The variable domain in full, with the rest retrieved from reference TRBV7-2 and TRBJ1-2, is GAGVSQSPSNKVTEKGKDVELRCDPISGHTALYWYRQSLGQGLEFLIYFQGNSAPDKSGLPSDRFSAERTGGSVSTLTIQRTQQEDSAVYLCASSPDSYPYGYTFGSGTRLTVV.

The gene calls are TRBV19 and TRBJ2-3, with 7 bases that match TRBD1. The V gene end was trimmed by 1 base and the J gene end by 2 bases; junction bases not matched to a gene: 3. This CDR3 has 15 residues. Germline assignment: CDR1 LNHDA and CDR2 SQIVND (reference sequence). The CDR3 protein is CASSIGGQNTDTQYF. CDR3 DNA sequence: TGTGCCAGTAGTATAGGGGGACAGAACACAGATACGCAGTATTTT.

The chain uses TRBV13 and TRBJ2-7; D ambiguous. Trimming took 1 base from V and 0 from J, leaving 7 bases between them. The CDR3 covers 14 residues. Germline loops: CDR1 PRHDT, CDR2 FYEKMQ (reference sequence). CDR3 residues: CASSLVSISYEQYF. The DNA of the CDR3 is TGTGCCAGCAGCTTAGTTTCGATCTCCTACGAGCAGTACTTC.

The gene calls are TRBV28 and TRBJ1-1, with D perhaps matching TRBD1 (6 bases). V lost 1 base and J lost 3, with 12 bases in between. This CDR3 spans 15 amino acids. Germline loops: CDR1 MDHEN, CDR2 SYDVKM. The CDR3 loop is CASSLFVTGHTEAFF. The CDR3 bases are TGTGCCAGCAGTTTATTTGTGACAGGCCACACTGAAGCTTTCTTT.

The table lists this clone with a few counts. This chain uses TRBV6-2 or TRBV6-3 with TRBJ2-5; D could derive from TRBD1 or TRBD2 (5 bases each). Trimming removed 2 bases at V and 4 bases at J, with 17 bases between. Germline V gene lookup returns CDR1 MNHEY and CDR2 SVGEGT. This CDR3 region has 16 residues. The CDR3 here is CASSYRGRVSRETQYF. The CDR3 DNA reads TGTGCCAGCAGTTACCGGGGCAGGGTTAGTAGAGAGACCCAGTACTTC.

The gene calls are TRBV7-8 and TRBJ2-1; TRBD2 agrees at 11 bases. This CDR3 has 15 residues. V lost 1 base to trimming and J lost 6 bases; unmatched junction nucleotides: 2. Germline-derived CDR1 and CDR2 are SGHVS and FQNEAQ. CDR3 in amino acids: CASSLGSGRANEQFF. CDR3 bases: TGTGCCAGCAGCTTAGGTAGCGGGAGGGCCAATGAGCAGTTCTTC. Supplemented by reference TRBV7-8 and TRBJ2-1, the full variable domain reads GAGVSQSPRYKVAKRGQDVALRCDPISGHVSLFWYQQALGQGPEFLTYFQNEAQLDKSGLPSDRFFAERPEGSVSTLKIQRTQQEDSAVYLCASSLGSGRANEQFFGPGTRLTVL.

This clone was counted once. The chain is built from TRBV4-2 and TRBJ1-4, with D possibly TRBD1 on 5 matching bases. This CDR3 spans 17 amino acids. V was clipped by 3 bases and J by 4 bases, with 18 bases between them. CDR1 LGHNA and CDR2 YNFKEQ come from the germline V gene. CDR3 region: CASSHLGGVSDNEKLFF. The CDR3 coding sequence is TGTGCCAGCAGCCACCTCGGGGGGGTTTCAGATAATGAAAAACTGTTTTTT.

The chain couples TRBV4-2 to TRBJ2-5; TRBD1 is a possible D gene (5 bases). V lost 3 bases and J 3 bases, leaving 23 bases between the germline ends. Germline V CDR1 and CDR2: LGHNA, YNFKEQ. The CDR3 spans 18 residues. This chain's CDR3 is CASSHFKGSRQEEETQYF. The CDR3 DNA reads as TGTGCCAGCAGCCACTTTAAGGGGTCACGCCAAGAAGAAGAGACCCAGTACTTC.

The rearrangement joins TRBV5-1 to TRBJ2-3; D gene ambiguous. CDR1 is SGHRS, CDR2 YFSETQ, per germline. This CDR3 is 14 amino acids long. V lost 4 bases, J lost 5 bases, and 14 bases lay in between. For the CDR3, the DNA is TGCGCCAGCAGCCCGGAACCCTTCCAAGATACGCAGTATTTT. Protein: CASSPEPFQDTQYF.

The rearrangement links TRBV5-4 to TRBJ2-5; TRBD2 agrees at 11 bases. Germline V gene sequence: CDR1 SGHNT, CDR2 YYREEE (reference sequence). With V trimmed by 4 bases and J by 1 base, 9 bases remained unmatched. The CDR3 has 17 residues. The chain's CDR3 is CASSPGGTSGSQETQYF. In DNA form, the CDR3 reads TGTGCCAGCAGCCCGGGGGGGACTAGCGGCTCCCAAGAGACCCAGTACTTC.

The rearrangement joins TRBV4-2 to TRBJ1-4, with no clear D. Germline V lookup: CDR1 LGHNA, CDR2 YNFKEQ. This CDR3 spans 15 amino acids. V gave up 3 bases and J gave up 7 bases, with 15 bases separating them. In DNA, the CDR3 is TGTGCCAGCAGCCACGTGGGTCTAGTTGGTGAAAAACTGTTTTTT. It is translated as CASSHVGLVGEKLFF.

The V call is TRBV7-8, the J call TRBJ2-2; 7 nucleotides line up with TRBD1. Per germline, CDR1 SGHVS and CDR2 FQNEAQ. CDR3 length: 13 amino acids. V trimming: 3 bases; J trimming: 7 bases; junction bases outside the gene matches: 2. The CDR3 DNA reads TGTGCCAGCAGCTTCGACAGGGTCGGGGAGCTGTTTTTT. It yields the protein CASSFDRVGELFF. The full variable domain, its missing parts supplied by reference TRBV7-8 and TRBJ2-2, is GAGVSQSPRYKVAKRGQDVALRCDPISGHVSLFWYQQALGQGPEFLTYFQNEAQLDKSGLPSDRFFAERPEGSVSTLKIQRTQQEDSAVYLCASSFDRVGELFFGEGSRLTVL.

The CDR3 here is CASSPGTGDEKLFF. The CDR3 DNA sequence: TGTGCCAGCAGCCCCGGGACAGGGGATGAAAAACTGTTTTTT. The chain employs TRBV7-9 and TRBJ1-4, with TRBD1 identical over 10 bases. V lost 5 bases and J lost 6; bases outside the gene matches: 3. The germline CDR1 and CDR2 sequences are SEHNR and FQNEAQ (reference sequence). The CDR3 totals 14 residues. Full variable domain (outside the CDR3, taken from reference TRBV7-9 and TRBJ1-4): DTGVSQNPRHKITKRGQNVTFRCDPISEHNRLYWYRQTLGQGPEFLTYFQNEAQLEKSRLLSDRFSAERPKGSFSTLEIQRTEQGDSAMYLCASSPGTGDEKLFFGSGTQLSVL.

This clone has only one observation. The rearrangement joins TRBV30 to TRBJ1-2; D perhaps matches TRBD1 (6 bases). V was shortened by 8 bases and J by 3 bases, with 22 bases between the two germline ends. CDR1 is GTSNPN and CDR2 is SVGIG in the germline V gene (reference sequence). This CDR3 has 15 amino acids. The CDR3 reads CAGPRRAGVYYGYTF. DNA for the CDR3: TGTGCCGGACCCCGGCGGGCAGGGGTTTACTATGGCTACACCTTC.

This clone has only one observation. The CDR3 nucleotides are TGTGCCAGGACGGGACAGACGAACACTGAAGCTTTCTTT. Amino acids: CARTGQTNTEAFF. The J gene is TRBJ1-1, the V gene TRBV2; TRBD1 matches 7 bases. Germline loops: CDR1 SNHLY, CDR2 FYNNEI. The CDR3 loop spans 13 amino acids. V was clipped by 9 bases and J by 1 base; unmatched bases: 5.

J is TRBJ1-2 and V is TRBV7-2; no reliable D call. Germline V gene lookup returns CDR1 SGHTA and CDR2 FQGNSA. The V gene lost 4 bases and the J gene lost 1 base, with 7 bases spanning the gap. The CDR3 contains 13 residues. CDR3 residues: CASSSTLNYGYTF. CDR3 DNA: TGTGCCAGCAGCTCGACCCTTAACTATGGCTACACCTTC.

The chain has TRBV28 and TRBJ1-2; TRBD1 matches 8 bases. Unmatched junction bases numbered 10, after V lost 6 bases and J lost 4 bases. Per the germline V gene, CDR1 is MDHEN and CDR2 is SYDVKM. CDR3 length: 15 amino acids. The CDR3 here is CASRPARGPSYGYTF. The CDR3 nucleotides read TGTGCCAGCAGACCGGCCAGGGGGCCTAGCTATGGCTACACCTTC.

Only one count was recorded for this clone. The rearrangement links TRBV2 to TRBJ1-6, with 7 bases that match TRBD1. Germline lookup yields CDR1 SNHLY and CDR2 FYNNEI. The CDR3 runs 12 residues. Trimming removed 5 bases from V and 15 bases from J; junction bases left unmatched: 7. The CDR3, as DNA: TGTGCCAGCAGTCACCGGGACAGTGACCTCCACTTT. As protein: CASSHRDSDLHF.

This sequence joins TRBV7-9 and TRBJ2-7; D may match TRBD1 or TRBD2 (5 bases each). This CDR3 comprises 13 residues. V was shortened by 3 bases and J by 6 bases, with 12 bases between the two germline ends. Germline V gives CDR1 SEHNR, CDR2 FQNEAQ (reference sequence). The CDR3 region has the DNA TGTGCCAGCAGCTTGGGGGTTACGGGCGAGCAGTACTTC. It translates to CASSLGVTGEQYF.

This clone was seen just once. This chain joins TRBV3-1 (or the pseudogene TRBV3-2) and TRBJ1-1; no clear D. Germline V lookup: CDR1 LGHDT, CDR2 YNNKEL (reference sequence). Trimming took off 2 bases at V and 0 bases at J, with 7 bases between the two ends. The CDR3 contains 14 residues. The CDR3 here is CASSQRPMNTEAFF. CDR3 nucleotide sequence: TGTGCCAGCAGCCAAAGACCGATGAACACTGAAGCTTTCTTT.

V gene TRBV5-5 combines with J gene TRBJ1-5; D uncertain. The V gene's germline CDR1 is SGHKS and CDR2 YYEKEE (reference sequence). The CDR3 is made up of 15 amino acids. V lost 0 bases and J 1 base, leaving 8 bases between the germline ends. The CDR3 spells CASSLGVGSNQPQHF. CDR3 DNA: TGTGCCAGCAGCTTGGGTGTCGGGAGCAATCAGCCCCAGCATTTT.

The chain recombines TRBV5-1 with TRBJ2-4, with 9 bases aligning to TRBD1. From germline, CDR1 is SGHRS and CDR2 YFSETQ. V was clipped by 0 bases and J by 8 bases; unmatched bases: 12. This CDR3 spans 17 amino acids. In DNA form, the CDR3 reads TGCGCCAGCAGCTTGGTCCGGAGGAGGGGACAGGGAGACATTCAGTACTTC. Its protein is CASSLVRRRGQGDIQYF.

The genes are TRBV6-2 or TRBV6-3 and TRBJ2-2; 11 nucleotides match TRBD2. CDR1 and CDR2 from the germline V gene are MNHEY and SVGEGT. J gave up 4 bases and V 0 bases, and 4 bases lay outside the gene matches. The CDR3 loop spans 17 amino acids. CDR3 in amino acids: CASSYSPSGRFTGELFF. Here the CDR3 DNA reads TGTGCCAGCAGTTACTCGCCTAGCGGGAGGTTCACCGGGGAGCTGTTTTTT.

The chain recombines TRBV6-5 with TRBJ1-4, with TRBD1 as a possible D gene (5 bases). The germline V gene has CDR1 MNHEY and CDR2 SVGAGI. This CDR3 comprises 15 residues. The V end lost 2 bases, the J end lost 0 bases, and 7 bases lay between the germline ends. CDR3 amino acids: CASSYGGTTNEKLFF. The CDR3 bases are TGTGCCAGCAGTTACGGGGGGACAACTAATGAAAAACTGTTTTTT.